The clone carrying this T cell receptor (beta chain) was counted many times. This entry belongs to a study of T-cell reconstitution after alpha-beta-depleted transplantation in children. The CDR3 sequence is 13 residues long. The germline V gene encodes CDR1 SGDLS and CDR2 YYNGEE. V was shortened by 2 bases and J by 5 bases, with 7 bases between the two germline ends. TCRbeta library construction was performed incorporating unique molecular identifiers. MiXCR was run by TCRdb on the PCR reads, yielding one entry per CDR3 protein. The profile shows about 540,000 distinct CDR3 sequences, approximately 20% of them singletons.

This chain connects TRBV9 to TRBJ2-2; no definite D call. The specimen comprised PBMCs from the stem cell graft donor, sampled from the stem cell graft. The receptor was isolated from a human donor who donated a stem cell graft to a child with acute lymphoblastic leukemia. CDR3 sequence (DNA): TGTGCCAGCAGCGTCGACGGTACCGGGGAGCTGTTTTTT. Encoded protein: CASSVDGTGELFF.